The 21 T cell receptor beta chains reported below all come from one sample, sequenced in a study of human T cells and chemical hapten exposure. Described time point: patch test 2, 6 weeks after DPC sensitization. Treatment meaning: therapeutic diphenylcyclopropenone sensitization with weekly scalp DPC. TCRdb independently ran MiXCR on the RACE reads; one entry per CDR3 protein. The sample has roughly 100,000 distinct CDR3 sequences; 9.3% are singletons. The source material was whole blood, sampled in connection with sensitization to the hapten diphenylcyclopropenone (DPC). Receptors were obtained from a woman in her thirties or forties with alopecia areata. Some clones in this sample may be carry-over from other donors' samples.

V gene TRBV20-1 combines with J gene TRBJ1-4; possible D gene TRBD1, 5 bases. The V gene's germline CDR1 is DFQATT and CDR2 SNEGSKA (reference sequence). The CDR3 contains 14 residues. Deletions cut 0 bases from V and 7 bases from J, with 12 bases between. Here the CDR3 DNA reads TGCAGTGCTAGAGATTCAGGGAGTATTGAAAAACTGTTTTTT. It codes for CSARDSGSIEKLFF.

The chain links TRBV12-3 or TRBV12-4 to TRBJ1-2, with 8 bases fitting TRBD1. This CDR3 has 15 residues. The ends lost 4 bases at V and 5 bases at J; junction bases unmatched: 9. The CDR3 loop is CASSSSYNRGYGYTF. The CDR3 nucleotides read TGTGCCAGCAGTTCTTCTTACAACAGGGGGTATGGCTACACCTTC.

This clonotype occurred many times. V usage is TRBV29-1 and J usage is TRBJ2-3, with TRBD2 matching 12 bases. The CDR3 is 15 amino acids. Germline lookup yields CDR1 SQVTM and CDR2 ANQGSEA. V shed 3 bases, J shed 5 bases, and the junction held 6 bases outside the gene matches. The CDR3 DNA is TGCAGCGTTGACGGACTAGCGGGAAAAGTAGATACGCAGTATTTT. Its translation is CSVDGLAGKVDTQYF.

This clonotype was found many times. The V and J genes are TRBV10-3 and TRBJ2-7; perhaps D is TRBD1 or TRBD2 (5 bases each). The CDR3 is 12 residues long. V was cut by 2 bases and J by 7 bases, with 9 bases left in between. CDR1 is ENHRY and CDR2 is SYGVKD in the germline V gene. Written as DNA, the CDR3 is TGTGCCATCAGTGAGAGAGGGGAAGAGCAGTACTTC. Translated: CAISERGEEQYF.

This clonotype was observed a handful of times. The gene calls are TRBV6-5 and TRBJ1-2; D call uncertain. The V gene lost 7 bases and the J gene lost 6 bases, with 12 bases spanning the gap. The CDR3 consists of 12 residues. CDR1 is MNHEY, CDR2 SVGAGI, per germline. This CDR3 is CASTQSRDGYTF. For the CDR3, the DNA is TGTGCCAGCACCCAATCACGGGATGGCTACACCTTC.

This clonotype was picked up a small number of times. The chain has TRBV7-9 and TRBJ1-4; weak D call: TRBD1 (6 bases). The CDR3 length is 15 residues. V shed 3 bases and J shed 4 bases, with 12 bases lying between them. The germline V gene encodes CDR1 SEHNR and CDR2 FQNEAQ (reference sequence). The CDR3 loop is CASSLSGAGNEKLFF. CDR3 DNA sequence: TGTGCCAGCAGCTTGTCAGGGGCGGGTAATGAAAAACTGTTTTTT.

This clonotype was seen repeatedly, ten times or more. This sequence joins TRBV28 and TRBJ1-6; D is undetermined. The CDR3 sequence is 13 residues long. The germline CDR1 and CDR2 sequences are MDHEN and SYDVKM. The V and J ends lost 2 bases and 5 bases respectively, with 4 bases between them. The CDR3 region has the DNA TGTGCCAGCAGTTTACACCATAATTCACCCCTCCACTTT. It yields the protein CASSLHHNSPLHF. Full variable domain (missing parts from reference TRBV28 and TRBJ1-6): DVKVTQSSRYLVKRTGEKVFLECVQDMDHENMFWYRQDPGLGLRLIYFSYDVKMKEKGDIPEGYSVSREKKERFSLILESASTNQTSMYLCASSLHHNSPLHFGNGTRLTVT.

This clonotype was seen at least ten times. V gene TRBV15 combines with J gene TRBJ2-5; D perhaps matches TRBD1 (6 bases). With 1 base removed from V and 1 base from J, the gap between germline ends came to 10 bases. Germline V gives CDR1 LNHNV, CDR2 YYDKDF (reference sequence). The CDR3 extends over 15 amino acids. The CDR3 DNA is TGTGCCACCAGCAGAGTCCTACAGGGCCAAGAGACCCAGTACTTC. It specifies CATSRVLQGQETQYF. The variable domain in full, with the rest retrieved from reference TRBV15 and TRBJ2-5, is DAMVIQNPRYQVTQFGKPVTLSCSQTLNHNVMYWYQQKSSQAPKLLFHYYDKDFNNEADTPDNFQSRRPNTSFCFLDIRSPGLGDTAMYLCATSRVLQGQETQYFGPGTRLLVL.

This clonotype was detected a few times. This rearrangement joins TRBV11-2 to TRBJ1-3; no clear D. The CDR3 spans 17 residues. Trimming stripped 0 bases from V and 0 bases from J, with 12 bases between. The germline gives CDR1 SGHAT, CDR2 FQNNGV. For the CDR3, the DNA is TGTGCCAGCAGCTTAGATCCTGGCAGCCCCTCTGGAAACACCATATATTTT. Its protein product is CASSLDPGSPSGNTIYF.

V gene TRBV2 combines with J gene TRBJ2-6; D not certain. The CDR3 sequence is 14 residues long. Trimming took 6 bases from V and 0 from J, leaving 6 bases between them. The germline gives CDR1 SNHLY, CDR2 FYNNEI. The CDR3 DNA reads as TGTGCCAGCAGAGATCGCTCTGGGGCCAACGTCCTGACTTTC. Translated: CASRDRSGANVLTF.

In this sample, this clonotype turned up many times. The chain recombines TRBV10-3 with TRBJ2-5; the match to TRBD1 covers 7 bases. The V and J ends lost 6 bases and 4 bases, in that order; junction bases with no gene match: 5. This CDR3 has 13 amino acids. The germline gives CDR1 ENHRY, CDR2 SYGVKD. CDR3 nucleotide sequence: TGTGCCATCAGCGCTGGGACAGTAGAGACCCAGTACTTC. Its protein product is CAISAGTVETQYF.

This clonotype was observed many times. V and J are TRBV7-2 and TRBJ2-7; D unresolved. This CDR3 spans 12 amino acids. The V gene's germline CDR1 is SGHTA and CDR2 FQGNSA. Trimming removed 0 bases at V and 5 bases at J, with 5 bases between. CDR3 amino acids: CASSLAAHEQYF. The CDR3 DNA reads TGTGCCAGCAGCTTAGCAGCCCACGAGCAGTACTTC.

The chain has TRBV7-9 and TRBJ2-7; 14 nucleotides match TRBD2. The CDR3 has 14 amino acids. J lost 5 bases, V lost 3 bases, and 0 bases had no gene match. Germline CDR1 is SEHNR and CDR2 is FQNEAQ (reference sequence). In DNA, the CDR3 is TGTGCCAGCAGCTTGGGACTAGCGGGAGACGAGCAGTACTTC. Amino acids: CASSLGLAGDEQYF.

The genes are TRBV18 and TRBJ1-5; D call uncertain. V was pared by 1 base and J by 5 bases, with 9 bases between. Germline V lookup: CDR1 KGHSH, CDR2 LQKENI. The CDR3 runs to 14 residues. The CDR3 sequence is CASSPQTEHQPQHF. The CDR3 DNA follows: TGTGCCAGCTCACCACAGACTGAACATCAGCCCCAGCATTTT.

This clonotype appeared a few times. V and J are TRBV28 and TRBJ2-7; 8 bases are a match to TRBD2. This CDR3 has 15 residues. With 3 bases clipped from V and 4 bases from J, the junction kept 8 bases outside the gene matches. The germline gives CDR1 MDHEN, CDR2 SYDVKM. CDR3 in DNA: TGTGCCAGCAGTTTCTCGGGAGGGCCCTCTTACGAGCAGTACTTC. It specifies CASSFSGGPSYEQYF.

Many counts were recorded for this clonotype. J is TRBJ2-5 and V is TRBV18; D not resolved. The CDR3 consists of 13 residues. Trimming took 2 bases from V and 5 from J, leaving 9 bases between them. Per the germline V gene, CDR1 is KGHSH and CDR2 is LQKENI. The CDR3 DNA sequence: TGTGCCAGCTCACCAGGGAACGGGGAGACCCAGTACTTC. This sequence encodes CASSPGNGETQYF. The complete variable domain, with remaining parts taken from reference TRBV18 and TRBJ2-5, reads NAGVMQNPRHLVRRRGQEARLRCSPMKGHSHVYWYRQLPEEGLKFMVYLQKENIIDESGMPKERFSAEFPKEGPSILRIQQVVRGDSAAYFCASSPGNGETQYFGPGTRLLVL.

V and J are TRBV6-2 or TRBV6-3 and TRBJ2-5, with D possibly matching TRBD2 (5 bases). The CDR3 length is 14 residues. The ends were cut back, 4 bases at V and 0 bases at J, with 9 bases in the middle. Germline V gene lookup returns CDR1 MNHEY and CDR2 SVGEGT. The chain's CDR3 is CASSFRRYQETQYF. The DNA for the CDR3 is TGTGCCAGCAGTTTCCGGAGGTACCAAGAGACCCAGTACTTC.

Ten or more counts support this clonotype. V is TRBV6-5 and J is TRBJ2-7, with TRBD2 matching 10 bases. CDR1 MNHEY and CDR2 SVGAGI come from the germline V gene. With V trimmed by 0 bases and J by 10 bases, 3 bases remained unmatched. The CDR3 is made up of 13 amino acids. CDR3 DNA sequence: TGTGCCAGCAGTTACTCGACTAGCGGGTTACAGTACTTC. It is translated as CASSYSTSGLQYF.

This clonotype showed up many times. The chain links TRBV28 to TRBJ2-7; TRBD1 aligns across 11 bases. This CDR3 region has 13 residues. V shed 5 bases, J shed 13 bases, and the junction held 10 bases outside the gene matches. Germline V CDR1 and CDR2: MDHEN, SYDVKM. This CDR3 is CASSPPDRGPSYF. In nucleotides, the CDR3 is TGTGCCAGCAGTCCTCCGGACAGGGGGCCTTCATACTTC.

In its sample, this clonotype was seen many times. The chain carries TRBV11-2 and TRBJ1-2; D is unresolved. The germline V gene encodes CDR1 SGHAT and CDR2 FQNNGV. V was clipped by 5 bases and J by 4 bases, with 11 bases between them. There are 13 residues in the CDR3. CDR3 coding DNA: TGTGCCAGCAGCCCGCAGGCGGGCTATGGCTACACCTTC. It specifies CASSPQAGYGYTF.

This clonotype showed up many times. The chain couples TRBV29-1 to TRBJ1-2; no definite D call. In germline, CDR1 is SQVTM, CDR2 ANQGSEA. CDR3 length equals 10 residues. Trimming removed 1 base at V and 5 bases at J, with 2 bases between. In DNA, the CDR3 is TGCAGCGTTGAAGGATATGGCTACACCTTC. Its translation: CSVEGYGYTF.